This TCR beta chain was profiled in a study of chemoradiotherapy in HPV16-positive cancers (dated by TCRdb to 2022 to 2024). Regarding the research as a whole: Using functional T-cell assays on cells from a couple of HPV16-positive patients, the researchers defined candidate HPV-specific T-cell clones and common TCR motifs. Whether T-cell immunity against the HPV oncoproteins E6 and E7 changes during chemoradiotherapy and whether survival is affected by this immunity were examined in the study. TCR repertoires from roughly 87 patients with HPV-related cancers were then used to track the candidate HPV-specific TCRs and motifs. Here is what the overall study found, with its caveats: The survival association was reported for HPV16-positive patients, and the functional definition of HPV-specific T cells was derived from only a couple of HPV16-positive patients. Among HPV16-positive patients, expansion of HPV-responsive T cells during chemoradiotherapy was associated with better recurrence-free survival. Expansion of candidate HPV-specific clones and E7-related TCR motifs was observed in the tumor microenvironment during treatment, whereas no such expansion was observed for non-HPV-specific T cells.

To note about this clone: The target of this receptor is not known. No base quality values were provided; no much bigger clone lies one nucleotide off.

The library was generated by the immunoSEQ multiplex PCR assay. TCRdb took this table from immuneACCESS and kept in-frame rearrangements with V and J called. Such tables lack part of the clones; where checked against another copy, unresolved V genes explain under half of the gap, and the rest is unexplained. Present in this sample are some 1,100 clones, around 81% of which were seen just once. The ten largest clones take up 5.9% of the sample. The cysteine opens and the phenylalanine closes a CDR3 of 16 amino acids. Of the read, only the CDR3 DNA is kept; its 48 bases are in frame from base 1. The germline V gene encodes CDR1 SGHVS and CDR2 FQNEAQ. V loses 1 base of germline sequence and J loses 1 base, and the interval between the two ends is 11 bases. Repertoires were sampled repeatedly over the course of chemoradiotherapy, so clonal expansion could be followed in the tumor microenvironment.

The chain employs TRBV7-8 and TRBJ1-3; no D segment can be confidently identified. Sample: tumor tissue, taken from a patient who underwent chemoradiotherapy. This receptor was identified in a human donor with HPV-associated anogenital cancer. The nucleotide sequence reads TGTGCCAGCAGCTTAGATGCGGGTGGATCTGGAAACACCATATATTTT. This yields the protein CASSLDAGGSGNTIYF.